This T cell receptor (beta chain) came from a study of beta chain features in type 1 diabetes. Only a few counts were recorded for this clone. Antigen: not known. The whole isolated RNA underwent reverse transcription, so sequencing captured expressed TCRB transcripts. Sequenced by immunoSEQ multiplex PCR; TCRdb stores in-frame clones only, minus some. The data show 600,000 or so clones, roughly an eighth seen once. Per the germline V gene, CDR1 is SGHDN and CDR2 is FVKESK. The CDR3 covers 13 residues. Trimming took 0 bases from V and 7 from J, leaving 10 bases between them. Findings of the study overall: Cells with high TCR expression could be over-represented when cDNA is sequenced. Among patients with Type 1 diabetes, TCRB CDR3s were moderately but significantly shorter in every one of the four CD4+ subsets.

V usage is TRBV14 and J usage is TRBJ2-7; D gene unclear. Material: naive CD4+ T cells from blood. The sequence was obtained from a man younger than 45 with type 1 diabetes. CDR3 nucleotides: TGTGCCAGCAGCCAAGATCTGGAAGGGGAGCAGTACTTC. As protein: CASSQDLEGEQYF.